These 30 T cell receptor beta chains were all obtained from the same sample, sequenced in a study of shared clonotypes between healthy human individuals. Profiling relied on immunoSEQ multiplex PCR, and the TCRdb table lists in-frame clones only, not all of them. The table records 2,500,000 or so clones, approximately 94% of them present only once. Sequencing was performed on naive CD4+ T cells from PBMCs. Subset: CD45RA+ positively selected. Receptors originate from a man aged 18 to 30 in good health. Some clones in this sample may be carry-over from other donors' samples.

The rearrangement joins TRBV4-3 to TRBJ2-1; TRBD2 agrees at 9 bases. Germline lookup yields CDR1 LGHNA and CDR2 YSLEER. This CDR3 is built from 18 residues. Trimming removed 1 base from V and 1 base from J; junction bases left unmatched: 8. CDR3 bases: TGCGCCAGCAGCCAAGGGCTAGCGGGAACGTCTTCCTACAATGAGCAGTTCTTC. Its translation is CASSQGLAGTSSYNEQFF.

The V call is TRBV28, the J call TRBJ2-7, with D perhaps assigned TRBD1 or TRBD2 (5 bases each). CDR1 is MDHEN and CDR2 is SYDVKM in the germline V gene. The CDR3 is 12 amino acids. V shed 5 bases and J shed 11 bases, with 16 bases lying between them. The CDR3 coding sequence is TGTGCCAGCAGTCGGGGCCCGCCTGGGGAGTACTTC. Protein sequence: CASSRGPPGEYF.

The V call is TRBV27, the J call TRBJ1-1, with D perhaps matching TRBD1 (5 bases). V was trimmed by 2 bases and J by 4 bases, leaving 8 bases between them. The CDR3 contains 13 residues. Germline lookup yields CDR1 MNHEY and CDR2 SMNVEV (reference sequence). CDR3 loop: CASSLQGGTEAFF. The DNA of the CDR3 is TGTGCCAGCAGTTTACAGGGAGGCACTGAAGCTTTCTTT.

The J gene is TRBJ2-3, the V gene TRBV5-1, with D perhaps TRBD2 (6 bases). V shed 4 bases and J shed 2 bases, with 11 bases lying between them. The length of the CDR3 is 14 residues. Germline V CDR1 and CDR2: SGHRS, YFSETQ. CDR3 region: CASSDGTPTDTQYF. CDR3 DNA sequence: TGCGCCAGCAGCGACGGGACTCCCACAGATACGCAGTATTTT.

CDR3 protein: CASSLSAYNTGELFF. CDR3 sequence (DNA): TGTGCCAGCAGCTTATCGGCGTACAACACCGGGGAGCTGTTTTTT. This chain joins TRBV7-9 and TRBJ2-2; D is unclear. V was cut by 2 bases and J by 2 bases, with 9 bases left in between. The V gene's germline CDR1 is SEHNR and CDR2 FQNEAQ (reference sequence). The CDR3 covers 15 residues.

The chain uses TRBV5-1 and TRBJ1-3; D not resolved. Germline values: CDR1 SGHRS, CDR2 YFSETQ. Trimming left V 0 bases short and J 0 bases short, with 7 bases between. This CDR3 spans 15 amino acids. Written as DNA, the CDR3 is TGCGCCAGCAGCTTGGGGGCTAACTCTGGAAACACCATATATTTT. As protein: CASSLGANSGNTIYF.

The rearrangement uses TRBV28 and TRBJ2-1; perhaps TRBD1 as D (5 bases). The CDR3 sequence is 15 residues long. In germline, CDR1 is MDHEN, CDR2 SYDVKM. Trimming removed 3 bases at V and 8 bases at J, with 17 bases between. The CDR3 protein is CASSLVQGPLDEQFF. The CDR3, as DNA: TGTGCCAGCAGTTTGGTTCAGGGCCCGTTGGATGAGCAGTTCTTC.

This rearrangement joins TRBV7-8 to TRBJ2-7, with TRBD1 as a possible D gene (6 bases). Looked up from germline, CDR1 is SGHVS and CDR2 is FQNEAQ. The CDR3 runs 12 residues. V dropped 5 bases and J dropped 12 bases, with 17 bases sitting between them. The CDR3 sequence is CASSHLNRVPYF. DNA for the CDR3: TGTGCCAGCAGCCATTTAAACAGGGTGCCGTACTTC.

This chain uses TRBV7-8 with TRBJ1-5; D is unresolved. V gave up 7 bases and J gave up 3 bases, with 13 bases separating them. Germline assignment: CDR1 SGHVS and CDR2 FQNEAQ. The CDR3 totals 14 residues. CDR3 protein: CASTPNGVNQPQHF. Written as DNA, the CDR3 is TGTGCCAGCACTCCTAATGGTGTCAATCAGCCCCAGCATTTT.

The rearrangement uses TRBV5-1 and TRBJ2-7, with D maybe TRBD1 (6 bases). V was pared by 0 bases and J by 3 bases, with 13 bases between. The length of the CDR3 is 15 residues. The germline V gene has CDR1 SGHRS and CDR2 YFSETQ. CDR3 in amino acids: CASSLGAGRGYEQYF. The CDR3 DNA reads as TGCGCCAGCAGCTTGGGGGCGGGCAGGGGCTACGAGCAGTACTTC.

The chain uses TRBV19 and TRBJ1-2; D remains ambiguous. Per germline, CDR1 LNHDA and CDR2 SQIVND (reference sequence). This CDR3 is built from 14 residues. V shed 3 bases and J shed 0 bases, with 8 bases lying between them. The CDR3 protein is CASSIQLPNYGYTF. In DNA form, the CDR3 reads TGTGCCAGTAGTATCCAGCTACCTAACTATGGCTACACCTTC.

This chain joins TRBV7-8 and TRBJ1-2; TRBD1 might be the D (5 bases). Germline-derived CDR1 and CDR2 are SGHVS and FQNEAQ. This CDR3 contains 14 residues. Between the trimmed V and J ends, which lost 7 bases and 4 bases, there was a span of 16 bases. The CDR3 here is CASTSGAYTYGYTF. As DNA, the CDR3 is TGTGCCAGCACCTCCGGGGCCTACACCTATGGCTACACCTTC.

The chain couples TRBV10-3 to TRBJ2-7; no definite D call. The CDR3 is 12 residues long. Germline loops: CDR1 ENHRY, CDR2 SYGVKD. V was shortened by 4 bases and J by 6 bases, with 10 bases between the two germline ends. This CDR3 is CAISGTSSEQYF. CDR3 DNA sequence: TGTGCCATCAGTGGGACCTCTAGCGAGCAGTACTTC.

This sequence joins TRBV9 and TRBJ2-3; 10 bases align to TRBD1. The CDR3 is 16 amino acids. The germline gives CDR1 SGDLS, CDR2 YYNGEE. Trimming at V came to 4 bases and at J to 3 bases, leaving 8 bases not matched to a gene. The CDR3 bases are TGTGCCAGCAGCCCGTGGGACAGGGGAGGAACAGATACGCAGTATTTT. The encoded protein is CASSPWDRGGTDTQYF.

For the CDR3, the DNA is TGTGCCAGCAGCCCCTTCAGGGTTTTTCAGCCCCAGCATTTT. Its protein product is CASSPFRVFQPQHF. This chain joins TRBV6-5 and TRBJ1-5, with D possibly being TRBD1 (5 bases). Germline CDR1 reads MNHEY; CDR2 reads SVGAGI. CDR3 size: 14 residues. Deletions cut 6 bases from V and 6 bases from J, with 15 bases between.

This clone was observed a single time. The rearrangement links TRBV7-8 to TRBJ2-2; D remains unclear. CDR3 size: 15 residues. Germline CDR1 and CDR2: SGHVS and FQNEAQ. V lost 0 bases and J lost 5, with 10 bases in between. The CDR3 here is CASSLARVGTGELFF. The DNA of the CDR3 is TGTGCCAGCAGCTTAGCGCGCGTGGGTACCGGGGAGCTGTTTTTT. Using reference TRBV7-8 and TRBJ2-2 for the parts outside the CDR3, the full variable domain is GAGVSQSPRYKVAKRGQDVALRCDPISGHVSLFWYQQALGQGPEFLTYFQNEAQLDKSGLPSDRFFAERPEGSVSTLKIQRTQQEDSAVYLCASSLARVGTGELFFGEGSRLTVL.

This chain joins TRBV19 and TRBJ1-4; weak D call: TRBD1 (6 bases). The CDR3 is made up of 13 amino acids. In germline, CDR1 is LNHDA, CDR2 SQIVND (reference sequence). V shed 6 bases and J shed 9 bases, with 14 bases lying between them. As DNA, the CDR3 is TGTGCCAGTAGCGGACAGTTAATGAAAAAACTGTTTTTT. Protein sequence: CASSGQLMKKLFF.

The genes are TRBV9 and TRBJ2-7, with 13 bases lining up with TRBD2. The CDR3 loop spans 17 amino acids. J was trimmed by 5 bases and V by 2 bases; bases with no gene match: 10. Germline assignment: CDR1 SGDLS and CDR2 YYNGEE. CDR3 DNA sequence: TGTGCCAGCAGCGTCGGACTAGCGGGAGACTCTGGGAACGAGCAGTACTTC. Its protein is CASSVGLAGDSGNEQYF.

The chain recombines TRBV6-1 with TRBJ1-5, with D unclear. Per the germline V gene, CDR1 is MNHNS and CDR2 is SASEGT. This CDR3 region has 15 residues. Trimming cost V 4 bases and J 6 bases, with 16 bases left between them. Here the CDR3 reads CASSVGGRGGQPQHF. In DNA, the CDR3 is TGTGCCAGCAGTGTTGGAGGCCGGGGAGGTCAGCCCCAGCATTTT.

The chain employs TRBV19 and TRBJ2-1; D unresolved. V lost 0 bases, J lost 0 bases, and 15 bases lay in between. Germline-derived CDR1 and CDR2 are LNHDA and SQIVND (reference sequence). This CDR3 contains 18 residues. CDR3 sequence reads: CASSIDHRANPSYNEQFF. CDR3 DNA: TGTGCCAGTAGTATAGATCATAGGGCGAACCCCTCCTACAATGAGCAGTTCTTC.

The J gene is TRBJ1-2, the V gene TRBV14; 8 nucleotides match TRBD1. V lost 4 bases, J lost 4 bases, and 2 bases stayed unmatched. The germline V gene has CDR1 SGHDN and CDR2 FVKESK. This CDR3 spans 13 amino acids. The CDR3 region has the DNA TGTGCCAGCAGCCGAGGACAGGGCTATGGCTACACCTTC. It codes for CASSRGQGYGYTF.

The J gene is TRBJ1-2, the V gene TRBV10-3, with TRBD1 matching over 7 bases. This CDR3 is 13 amino acids long. The V gene's germline CDR1 is ENHRY and CDR2 SYGVKD. V was clipped by 7 bases and J by 2 bases; unmatched bases: 4. CDR3 in DNA: TGTGCCATCACGCGGGACAGCAACTATGGCTACACCTTC. Its protein is CAITRDSNYGYTF.

The genes are TRBV2 and TRBJ1-5; 9 nucleotides match TRBD1. CDR1 and CDR2 (germline): SNHLY, FYNNEI. This CDR3 contains 17 residues. With 6 bases clipped from V and 6 bases from J, the junction kept 15 bases outside the gene matches. Here the CDR3 DNA reads TGTGCCAGCAGCCCCCCGGGGGACAGGGCTTTAAGTCAGCCCCAGCATTTT. Amino acid sequence: CASSPPGDRALSQPQHF.

The rearrangement uses TRBV2 and TRBJ1-6; TRBD1 agrees at 8 bases. Losses at the gene ends were 6 bases for V and 5 bases for J; bases not matched to a gene: 9. Germline lookup yields CDR1 SNHLY and CDR2 FYNNEI. The CDR3 spans 16 residues. CDR3 bases: TGTGCCAGCAGCCAGCACGGACAGGGTAATAATTCACCCCTCCACTTT. Translation gives CASSQHGQGNNSPLHF.

CDR3 DNA sequence: TGTGCCAGCAGTGAAGCGGGGCTAGGTTCGGGCATTCAGTACTTC. Translating gives CASSEAGLGSGIQYF. The chain couples TRBV2 to TRBJ2-4; a possible D gene is TRBD1 (5 bases). Trimming removed 0 bases at V and 9 bases at J, with 15 bases between. CDR1 is SNHLY and CDR2 is FYNNEI in the germline V gene. This CDR3 region has 15 residues.

This clone was counted a few times. The V and J genes are TRBV28 and TRBJ1-5; unclear D gene. Per germline, CDR1 MDHEN and CDR2 SYDVKM. This CDR3 is built from 11 residues. With 3 bases removed from V and 7 bases from J, the gap between germline ends came to 4 bases. DNA for the CDR3: TGTGCCAGCAGTTTTGAACAGCCCCAGCATTTT. This codes for CASSFEQPQHF.

V is TRBV9 and J is TRBJ1-4, with TRBD1 matching over 7 bases. The CDR3 consists of 15 residues. CDR1 and CDR2 from the germline V gene are SGDLS and YYNGEE. V lost 4 bases, J lost 5 bases, and 8 bases stayed unmatched. The CDR3 loop reads CASSPGGARNEKLFF. CDR3 in DNA: TGTGCCAGCAGCCCAGGGGGTGCCCGCAATGAAAAACTGTTTTTT.

The gene calls are TRBV6-1 and TRBJ2-1; D might be TRBD1 or TRBD2, each matching 6 bases. Germline-derived CDR1 and CDR2 are MNHNS and SASEGT. V was cut by 10 bases and J by 0 bases, with 16 bases left in between. The CDR3 sequence is 15 residues long. CDR3 DNA sequence: TGTGCCACCGGAAGGGGGGCCTCCTCCTACAATGAGCAGTTCTTC. Encoded protein: CATGRGASSYNEQFF.

This chain links TRBV12-5 with TRBJ2-2; 10 bases line up with TRBD2. CDR1 is LGHNT and CDR2 is FRNRAP in the germline V gene. V was clipped by 6 bases and J by 7 bases; unmatched bases: 8. The CDR3 extends over 15 amino acids. CDR3: CASGQAGGPGGELFF. CDR3 nucleotides: TGTGCTAGTGGACAAGCGGGAGGGCCTGGCGGGGAGCTGTTTTTT.

This clone was seen once. The V and J genes are TRBV6-5 and TRBJ1-1; no clear D gene. CDR1 is MNHEY, CDR2 SVGAGI, per germline. V lost 3 bases, J lost 0 bases, and 11 bases lay in between. The CDR3 length is 15 residues. The CDR3 nucleotides are TGTGCCAGCAGTTATGATAAATACATGAACACTGAAGCTTTCTTT. It encodes CASSYDKYMNTEAFF.